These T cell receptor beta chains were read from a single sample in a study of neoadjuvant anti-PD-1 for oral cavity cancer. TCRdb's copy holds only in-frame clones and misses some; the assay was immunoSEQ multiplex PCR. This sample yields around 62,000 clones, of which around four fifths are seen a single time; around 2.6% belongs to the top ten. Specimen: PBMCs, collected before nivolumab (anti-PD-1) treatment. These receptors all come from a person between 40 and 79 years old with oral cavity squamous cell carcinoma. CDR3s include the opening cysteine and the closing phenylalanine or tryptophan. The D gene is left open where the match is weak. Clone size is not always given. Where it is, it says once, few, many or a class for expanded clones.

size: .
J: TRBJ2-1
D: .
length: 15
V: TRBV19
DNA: TGTGCCAGTAGTTTTTACTCCCCATCCTACAATGAGCAGTTCTTC
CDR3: CASSFYSPSYNEQFF

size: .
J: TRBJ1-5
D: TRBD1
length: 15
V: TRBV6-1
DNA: TGTGCCAGCAGTGGGACAGGGGGCGGGAATCAGCCCCAGCATTTT
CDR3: CASSGTGGGNQPQHF

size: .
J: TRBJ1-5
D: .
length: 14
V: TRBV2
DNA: TGTGCCAGCAGTCCTCGACAGGCTAATCAGCCCCAGCATTTT
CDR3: CASSPRQANQPQHF

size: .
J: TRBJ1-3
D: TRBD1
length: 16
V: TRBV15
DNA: TGTGCCACCAGCAACCGAGGACAGGGGGCTACGAACACCATATATTTT
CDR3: CATSNRGQGATNTIYF

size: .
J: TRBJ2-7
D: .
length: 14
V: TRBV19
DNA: TGTGCCAGTAGTATCGGGGCAGGGCCCTACGAGCAGTACTTC
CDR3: CASSIGAGPYEQYF

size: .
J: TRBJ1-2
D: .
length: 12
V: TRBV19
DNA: TGTGCCAGTAGTATGTTGGGATATGGCTACACCTTC
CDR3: CASSMLGYGYTF

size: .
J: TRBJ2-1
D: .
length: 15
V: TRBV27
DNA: TGTGCCAGCAGCCCACAGGCCCTCCGGGAGAATGAGCAGTTCTTC
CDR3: CASSPQALRENEQFF

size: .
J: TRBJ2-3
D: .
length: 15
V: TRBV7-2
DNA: TGTGCCAGCAGCTTAGGACTACTGAGCACAGATACGCAGTATTTT
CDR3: CASSLGLLSTDTQYF

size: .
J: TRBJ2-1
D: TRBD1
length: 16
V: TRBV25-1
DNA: TGTGCCAGCAGTGAACAAGGACAGGGATTGTTTAATGAGCAGTTCTTC
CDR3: CASSEQGQGLFNEQFF

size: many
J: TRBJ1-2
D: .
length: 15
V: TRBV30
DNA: TGTGCCTGGAGTTCCACAGGGCTAGCTAACTATGGCTACACCTTC
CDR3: CAWSSTGLANYGYTF

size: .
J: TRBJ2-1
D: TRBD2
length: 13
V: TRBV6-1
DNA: TGTGCCAGCAGTCACGTTAGCGGGAGCAATGTGTTCTTC
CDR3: CASSHVSGSNVFF

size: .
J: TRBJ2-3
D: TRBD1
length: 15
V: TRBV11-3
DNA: TGTGCCAGCAGCACTGGGACAGGGACATCAGATACGCAGTATTTT
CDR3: CASSTGTGTSDTQYF

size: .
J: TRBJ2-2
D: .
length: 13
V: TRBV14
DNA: TGTGCCAGCAGCCAATGGCTAGTCGGGGAGCTGTTTTTT
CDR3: CASSQWLVGELFF

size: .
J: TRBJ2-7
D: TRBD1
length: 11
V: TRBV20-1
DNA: TGCAGTGTCAGGGGGACGGGCGAGCAGTACTTC
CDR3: CSVRGTGEQYF

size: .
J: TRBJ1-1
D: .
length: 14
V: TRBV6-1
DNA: TGTGCCAGCAGTTTTGGACAGCTGAACACTGAAGCTTTCTTT
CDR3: CASSFGQLNTEAFF

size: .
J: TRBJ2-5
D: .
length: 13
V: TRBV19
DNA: TGTGCCAGTAGTACAGACAGGCAAGAGACCCAGTACTTC
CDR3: CASSTDRQETQYF

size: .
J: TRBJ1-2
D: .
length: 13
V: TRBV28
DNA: TGTGCCAGCAGTAGAATGGGTAACTATGGCTACACCTTC
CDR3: CASSRMGNYGYTF

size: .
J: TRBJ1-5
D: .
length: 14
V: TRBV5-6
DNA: TGTGCCAGCAGCTTTGGCTTATCAAATCAGCCCCAGCATTTT
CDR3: CASSFGLSNQPQHF

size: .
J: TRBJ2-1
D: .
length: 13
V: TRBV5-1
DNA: TGCGCCAGCAGCTTGACCTCCTACAATGAGCAGTTCTTC
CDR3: CASSLTSYNEQFF

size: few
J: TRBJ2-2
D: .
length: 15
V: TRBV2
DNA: TGTGCCAGCAGTGAGGCCTCGGGGGCGTCGGGGGAGCTGTTTTTT
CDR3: CASSEASGASGELFF

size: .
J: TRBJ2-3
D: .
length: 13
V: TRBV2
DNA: TGTGCCAGCAGTTTGGCCTCGGGCAATACGCAGTATTTT
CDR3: CASSLASGNTQYF

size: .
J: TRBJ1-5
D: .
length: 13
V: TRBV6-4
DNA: TGTGCCAGCAGTGACTCTCCTAGTCAGCCCCAGCATTTT
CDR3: CASSDSPSQPQHF

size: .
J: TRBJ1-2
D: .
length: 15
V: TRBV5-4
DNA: TGTGCCAGCAGCTTGATAGGGTTAGGGGACTATGGCTACACCTTC
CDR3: CASSLIGLGDYGYTF

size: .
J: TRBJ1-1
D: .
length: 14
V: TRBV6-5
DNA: TGTGCCAGCAGTTACAGGGAAAGGAACACTGAAGCTTTCTTT
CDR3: CASSYRERNTEAFF

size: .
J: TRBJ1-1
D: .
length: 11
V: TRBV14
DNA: TGTGCCAGCAGCCTGCGAGCGGAAGCTTTCTTT
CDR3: CASSLRAEAFF

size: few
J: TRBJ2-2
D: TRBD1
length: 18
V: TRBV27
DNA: TGTGCCAGCAGTCGTCTGCGGGGTACAGGGGGGAACACCGGGGAGCTGTTTTTT
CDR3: CASSRLRGTGGNTGELFF

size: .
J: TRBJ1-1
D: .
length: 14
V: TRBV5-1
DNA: TGCGCCAGCAGCTTGTTGGGCAGGAACACTGAAGCTTTCTTT
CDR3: CASSLLGRNTEAFF

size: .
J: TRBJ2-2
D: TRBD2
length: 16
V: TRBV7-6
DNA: TGTGCCAGCAGCTTAGCTACTAGCGGGAGAGGCGGGGAGCTGTTTTTT
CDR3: CASSLATSGRGGELFF

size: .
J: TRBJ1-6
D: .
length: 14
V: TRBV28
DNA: TGTGCCACCTATCCTGGGCTCAATAATTCACCCCTCCACTTT
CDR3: CATYPGLNNSPLHF

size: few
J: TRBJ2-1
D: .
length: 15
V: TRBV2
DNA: TGTGCCAGCAGTGACGGATTCACTATTAACAATGAGCAGTTCTTC
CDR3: CASSDGFTINNEQFF